A single sample gave rise to the 22 T cell receptor beta chains below, sequenced in a study of OX40 agonist ivuxolimab in advanced cancers. Profiled with immunoSEQ multiplex PCR; TCRdb holds only in-frame clones, not every one. The sample includes approximately 81,000 clones, around nine tenths of them seen just once. The source was CD4+ or CD8+ T cells sorted from blood, collected in a trial of the OX40 agonist ivuxolimab. The receptors shown here come from an adult with an advanced solid tumor such as melanoma, head and neck, liver or kidney cancer.

The V call is TRBV5-6, the J call TRBJ1-1; the D gene is possibly TRBD1 (6 bases). This CDR3 has 14 amino acids. Per the germline V gene, CDR1 is SGHDT and CDR2 is YYEEEE. Between the trimmed V and J ends, which lost 4 bases and 4 bases, there was a span of 14 bases. The CDR3 DNA sequence: TGTGCCAGCAGCCGAACAGGGTTGGTCACTGAAGCTTTCTTT. Translation: CASSRTGLVTEAFF. Full variable domain (outside the CDR3, taken from reference TRBV5-6 and TRBJ1-1): DAGVTQSPTHLIKTRGQQVTLRCSPKSGHDTVSWYQQALGQGPQFIFQYYEEEERQRGNFPDRFSGHQFPNYSSELNVNALLLGDSALYLCASSRTGLVTEAFFGQGTRLTVV.

This clone was seen just once. The CDR3 loop is CASSSDPPGTGNTIYF. DNA of the CDR3: TGCGCCAGCAGCTCCGATCCCCCAGGCACTGGAAACACCATATATTTT. The chain carries TRBV5-1 and TRBJ1-3; D is undetermined. Looked up from germline, CDR1 is SGHRS and CDR2 is YFSETQ. The germline V and J ends were trimmed by 3 bases and 2 bases, with 15 bases remaining between them. The CDR3 spans 16 residues.

The chain has TRBV25-1 and TRBJ2-2; weak D call: TRBD1 (6 bases). Germline V gene sequence: CDR1 MGHDK, CDR2 SYGVNS. V lost 7 bases and J lost 6, with 15 bases in between. The CDR3 is 14 residues long. CDR3 protein: CASTRGEWAGELFF. CDR3 DNA: TGTGCCAGCACCAGGGGTGAATGGGCCGGGGAGCTGTTTTTT.

The chain is built from TRBV18 and TRBJ2-2; possible D gene TRBD2, 5 bases. Trimming shortened V by 0 bases and J by 3 bases, and 11 bases separated the two germline ends. Germline lookup yields CDR1 KGHSH and CDR2 LQKENI. The CDR3 runs to 16 residues. The CDR3 region has the DNA TGTGCCAGCTCACCACCGGCTAGCTTGGACACCGGGGAGCTGTTTTTT. It encodes CASSPPASLDTGELFF.

The chain links TRBV9 to TRBJ2-1, with D unresolved. The CDR3 loop spans 14 amino acids. V was clipped by 0 bases and J by 5 bases, with 9 bases between them. CDR1 and CDR2 (germline): SGDLS, YYNGEE. CDR3 sequence: CASSVAASDNEQFF. The CDR3 DNA follows: TGTGCCAGCAGCGTAGCGGCCTCTGACAATGAGCAGTTCTTC.

The chain employs TRBV7-2 and TRBJ1-6; 10 positions match TRBD1. The germline CDR1 and CDR2 sequences are SGHTA and FQGNSA. CDR3 length: 16 amino acids. V was pared by 4 bases and J by 8 bases, with 8 bases of the junction left unmatched. The CDR3 sequence is CASSWRTGTGDSPLHF. CDR3 in DNA: TGTGCCAGCAGCTGGAGAACCGGGACAGGGGATTCACCCCTCCACTTT.

The genes are TRBV6-4 and TRBJ1-2, with TRBD1 identical over 7 bases. V lost 5 bases to trimming and J lost 4 bases; unmatched junction nucleotides: 4. This CDR3 has 13 residues. The V gene's germline CDR1 is MRHNA and CDR2 SNTAGT. CDR3: CASSTGAIYGYTF. CDR3 coding DNA: TGTGCCAGCAGTACAGGGGCGATCTATGGCTACACCTTC.

In this sample, this clone turned up once. The gene calls are TRBV7-2 and TRBJ2-7; D unresolved. CDR3 size: 12 residues. V lost 4 bases and J 4 bases, leaving 8 bases between the germline ends. Germline V gives CDR1 SGHTA, CDR2 FQGNSA. In DNA, the CDR3 is TGTGCCAGCAGCTCCCGTGGGTACGAGCAGTACTTC. This translates into CASSSRGYEQYF.

The chain is built from TRBV19 and TRBJ1-5; 7 bases are shared with TRBD1. CDR1 LNHDA and CDR2 SQIVND come from the germline V gene (reference sequence). V was clipped by 7 bases and J by 3 bases; unmatched bases: 9. This CDR3 contains 15 residues. The CDR3 reads CASKRTGEINQPQHF. CDR3 nucleotides: TGTGCCAGTAAAAGGACAGGCGAAATCAATCAGCCCCAGCATTTT.

This sequence joins TRBV28 and TRBJ1-2; 8 bases line up with TRBD1. This CDR3 region has 12 residues. CDR1 is MDHEN, CDR2 SYDVKM, per germline. The V segment lost 3 bases and the J segment 6 bases; nucleotides outside the gene matches: 0. The CDR3 region is CASSLTGDGYTF. CDR3 coding DNA: TGTGCCAGCAGTTTGACAGGGGATGGCTACACCTTC.

This chain uses TRBV11-2 with TRBJ2-1, with a tentative D call TRBD2 (6 bases). The length of the CDR3 is 15 residues. V dropped 5 bases and J dropped 2 bases, with 13 bases sitting between them. The germline V gene encodes CDR1 SGHAT and CDR2 FQNNGV. As DNA, the CDR3 is TGTGCCAGCAGCCCAGACGGGGGACCCTACAATGAGCAGTTCTTC. Encoded protein: CASSPDGGPYNEQFF.

A single count supports this clone. The chain combines TRBV28 with TRBJ1-6; TRBD1 might be the D (5 bases). Germline lookup yields CDR1 MDHEN and CDR2 SYDVKM. Trimming cost V 8 bases and J 9 bases, with 20 bases left between them. The CDR3 length is 15 residues. CDR3 nucleotide sequence: TGTGCCAGCCTTCCCCCGGGGCTAGGGAGTTCACCCCTCCACTTT. It encodes CASLPPGLGSSPLHF.

The rearrangement links TRBV6-1 to TRBJ2-7; no firm D call. This CDR3 has 11 amino acids. Germline CDR1 MNHNS, CDR2 SASEGT. V lost 3 bases and J lost 6, with 6 bases in between. The DNA of the CDR3 is TGTGCCAGCAGTGATAGTAGCGAGCAGTACTTC. This encodes CASSDSSEQYF.

V and J are TRBV7-6 and TRBJ2-1; D tentatively reads TRBD1 or TRBD2 (6 bases each). The V end lost 4 bases, the J end lost 15 bases, and 16 bases lay between the germline ends. The CDR3 covers 12 residues. Germline values: CDR1 SGHVS, CDR2 FNYEAQ. CDR3 region: CASSSTSGGPFF. The CDR3 nucleotides read TGTGCCAGCAGCTCGACTAGTGGGGGGCCGTTCTTC.

V usage is TRBV18 and J usage is TRBJ2-5; 7 nucleotides agree with TRBD2. The CDR3 length is 14 residues. Germline values: CDR1 KGHSH, CDR2 LQKENI. V lost 3 bases, J lost 4 bases, and 5 bases stayed unmatched. The CDR3 DNA sequence: TGTGCCAGCTCACCCCGGACTAGTGCAGAGACCCAGTACTTC. Protein product: CASSPRTSAETQYF. The full variable domain, in which reference TRBV18 and TRBJ2-5 provide the parts outside the CDR3, is NAGVMQNPRHLVRRRGQEARLRCSPMKGHSHVYWYRQLPEEGLKFMVYLQKENIIDESGMPKERFSAEFPKEGPSILRIQQVVRGDSAAYFCASSPRTSAETQYFGPGTRLLVL.

This clone has just a few counts. The rearrangement uses TRBV7-8 and TRBJ1-5; unclear D gene. This CDR3 spans 12 amino acids. V was trimmed by 0 bases and J by 9 bases, leaving 6 bases between them. Germline lookup yields CDR1 SGHVS and CDR2 FQNEAQ. The CDR3 nucleotides read TGTGCCAGCAGCTTAGCGGGCCGGCCCCAGCATTTT. This gives the protein CASSLAGRPQHF.

V and J are TRBV7-2 and TRBJ1-1, with D maybe TRBD1 (5 bases). Germline V gives CDR1 SGHTA, CDR2 FQGNSA. Trimming removed 4 bases from V and 7 bases from J, with 16 bases in between. This CDR3 has 14 residues. CDR3 coding DNA: TGTGCCAGCAGCTCCCGGGACGGACGATATGAAGCTTTCTTT. Encoded protein: CASSSRDGRYEAFF.

The gene calls are TRBV11-3 and TRBJ2-7; 8 bases map to TRBD1. V lost 4 bases and J lost 5; bases outside the gene matches: 7. Germline CDR1 SGHNT, CDR2 YENEEA. This CDR3 has 14 amino acids. DNA of the CDR3: TGTGCCAGCAGCTCGAGACAGGGGAAGAACGAGCAGTACTTC. Translation: CASSSRQGKNEQYF.

The chain employs TRBV19 and TRBJ1-1; 9 positions agree with TRBD1. V lost 1 base to trimming and J lost 4 bases; unmatched junction nucleotides: 10. This CDR3 is built from 17 residues. Looked up from germline, CDR1 is LNHDA and CDR2 is SQIVND (reference sequence). The CDR3 DNA is TGTGCCAGTAGTATAGGCTACAGGGGGCCACGGATCACTGAAGCTTTCTTT. It specifies CASSIGYRGPRITEAFF.

This rearrangement joins TRBV7-9 to TRBJ2-3; no firm D call. In germline, CDR1 is SEHNR, CDR2 FQNEAQ (reference sequence). V gave up 1 base and J gave up 0 bases, with 8 bases separating them. This CDR3 is built from 15 residues. In DNA, the CDR3 is TGTGCCAGCAGCTTAGTTCGCACTAGCACAGATACGCAGTATTTT. Protein: CASSLVRTSTDTQYF. The whole variable domain, filled in from reference TRBV7-9 and TRBJ2-3, reads DTGVSQNPRHKITKRGQNVTFRCDPISEHNRLYWYRQTLGQGPEFLTYFQNEAQLEKSRLLSDRFSAERPKGSFSTLEIQRTEQGDSAMYLCASSLVRTSTDTQYFGPGTRLTVL.

The rearrangement joins TRBV7-6 to TRBJ2-5, with no clear D. The germline CDR1 and CDR2 sequences are SGHVS and FNYEAQ. The ends were cut back, 0 bases at V and 5 bases at J, with 7 bases in the middle. This CDR3 has 13 amino acids. The CDR3 spells CASSLAISETQYF. CDR3 nucleotide sequence: TGTGCCAGCAGCTTAGCAATTTCGGAGACCCAGTACTTC.

This clone has a handful of counts. The chain carries TRBV5-5 and TRBJ1-5; a weak D match, TRBD1 (6 bases). Germline V lookup: CDR1 SGHKS, CDR2 YYEKEE (reference sequence). The CDR3 spans 14 residues. Trimming shortened V by 0 bases and J by 3 bases, and 7 bases separated the two germline ends. CDR3 sequence (DNA): TGTGCCAGCAGCTTGGGGACAGTCAATCAGCCCCAGCATTTT. Its translation: CASSLGTVNQPQHF.